This entry describes one TCR beta chain. The CDR3 loop spans 15 amino acids. V was trimmed by 3 bases and J by 2 bases, leaving 12 bases between them. The germline V gene encodes CDR1 SGHRS and CDR2 YFSETQ. This sample stems from a study of technical replicates of blood from a few donors. The repertoire was sequenced with immunoSEQ multiplex PCR; TCRdb's copy has only in-frame clones and lacks some. The sample contains under 65,000 clones, 70% to 90% of which appear only once. The sequenced sample was PBMCs. The receptor's source is a human donor in good health. Some clones in this sample may be carry-over from other donors' samples. The rearrangement uses TRBV5-1 and TRBJ1-3; a possible D gene is TRBD1 (6 bases). CDR3 residues: CASSWNGQPGNTIYF. The CDR3, as DNA: TGCGCCAGCAGCTGGAACGGACAGCCTGGAAACACCATATATTTT. Supplemented by reference TRBV5-1 and TRBJ1-3, the full variable domain reads KAGVTQTPRYLIKTRGQQVTLSCSPISGHRSVSWYQQTPGQGLQFLFEYFSETQRNKGNFPGRFSGRQFSNSRSEMNVSTLELGDSALYLCASSWNGQPGNTIYFGEGSWLTVV.